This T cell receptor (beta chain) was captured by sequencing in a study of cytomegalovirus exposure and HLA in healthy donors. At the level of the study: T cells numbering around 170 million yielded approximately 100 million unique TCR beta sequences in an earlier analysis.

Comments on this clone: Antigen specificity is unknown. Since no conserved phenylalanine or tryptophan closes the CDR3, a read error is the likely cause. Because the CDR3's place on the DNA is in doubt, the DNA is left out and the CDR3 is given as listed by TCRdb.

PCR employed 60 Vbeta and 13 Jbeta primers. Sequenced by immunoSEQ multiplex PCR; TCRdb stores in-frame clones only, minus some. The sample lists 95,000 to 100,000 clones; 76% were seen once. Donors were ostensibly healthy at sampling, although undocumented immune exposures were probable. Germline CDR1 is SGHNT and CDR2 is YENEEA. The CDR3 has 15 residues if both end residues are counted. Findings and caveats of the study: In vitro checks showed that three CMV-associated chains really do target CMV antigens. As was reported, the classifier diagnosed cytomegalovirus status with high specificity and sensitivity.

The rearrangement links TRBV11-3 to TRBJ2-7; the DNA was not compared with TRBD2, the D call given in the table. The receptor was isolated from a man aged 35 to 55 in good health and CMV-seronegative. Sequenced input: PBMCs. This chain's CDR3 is CASSLELLGSGLTFH.